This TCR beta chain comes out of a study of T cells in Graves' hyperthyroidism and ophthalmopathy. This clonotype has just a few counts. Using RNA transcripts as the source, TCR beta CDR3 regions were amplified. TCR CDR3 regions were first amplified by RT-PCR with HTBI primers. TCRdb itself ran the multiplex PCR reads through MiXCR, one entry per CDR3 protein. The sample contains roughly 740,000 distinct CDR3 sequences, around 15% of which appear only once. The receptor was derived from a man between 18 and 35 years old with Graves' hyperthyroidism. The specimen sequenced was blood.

The CDR3 nucleotides read TGTGCCACCAGCAGTTTCCTAGCGGCCACCGGGGAGCTGTTTTTT. Protein: CATSSFLAATGELFF. The chain employs TRBV15 and TRBJ2-2, with 7 nucleotides matching TRBD2. CDR1 and CDR2 (germline): LNHNV, YYDKDF (reference sequence). The CDR3 consists of 15 residues. V was pared by 3 bases and J by 4 bases, with 5 bases of the junction left unmatched. Combining the CDR3 with reference TRBV15 and TRBJ2-2 gives the whole variable domain DAMVIQNPRYQVTQFGKPVTLSCSQTLNHNVMYWYQQKSSQAPKLLFHYYDKDFNNEADTPDNFQSRRPNTSFCFLDIRSPGLGDTAMYLCATSSFLAATGELFFGEGSRLTVL.